This is a list of T cell receptor beta chains from one sample in a study of vaccination effects on CD4 cells after COVID-19. The antigens these receptors bind are not known. This table comes from immunoSEQ multiplex PCR, and its TCRdb copy is limited to in-frame clones, with some not included. In the table there are around 35,000 clones, around 66% of which are singletons. Specimen: CD4+ T cells from PBMCs cultured with HCoV-OC43 spike peptides, collected before COVID-19 vaccination. The receptors stem from a human donor who received a COVID-19 vaccine. Each CDR3 is given with its conserved first and last residue. D genes are given only for firm matches. Size is omitted from some rows. Given values are once, few, many or a class for expanded clones.

D: TRBD2
J: TRBJ2-3
V: TRBV11-2
size: NA
DNA: TGTGCCAGCACTGTAGCGGGGGCCCCCGTTACGCAGTATTTT
CDR3: CASTVAGAPVTQYF

D: NA
J: TRBJ1-1
V: TRBV10-3
size: NA
DNA: TGTGCCATCAATTTATCCCGTGACACTGAAGCTTTCTTT
CDR3: CAINLSRDTEAFF

D: NA
J: TRBJ2-5
V: TRBV30
size: NA
DNA: TGTGCCAGATCATCGATTGCCGCAGAGACCCAGTACTTC
CDR3: CARSSIAAETQYF

D: NA
J: TRBJ1-5
V: TRBV5-1
size: many
DNA: TGCGCCAGCAGCCTTGGACCCCTAGGCAATCAGCCCCAGCATTTT
CDR3: CASSLGPLGNQPQHF

D: TRBD1
J: TRBJ2-1
V: TRBV3-1/TRBV3-2
size: NA
DNA: TGTGCCAGCAGCCGCCTCGGACAGGGGGATAGCAATGAGCAGTTCTTC
CDR3: CASSRLGQGDSNEQFF

D: TRBD1
J: TRBJ1-2
V: TRBV6-5
size: few
DNA: TGTGCCAGCAGCTCACCCGGACAGGCCAACTATGGCTACACCTTC
CDR3: CASSSPGQANYGYTF

D: TRBD2
J: TRBJ2-1
V: TRBV10-3
size: NA
DNA: TGTGCCATCAGTGACTCCGGGACTAGCTATGAGCAGTTCTTC
CDR3: CAISDSGTSYEQFF

D: TRBD2
J: TRBJ2-2
V: TRBV27
size: NA
DNA: TGTGCCAGTCTAGCGGGGACAAACACCGGGGAGCTGTTTTTT
CDR3: CASLAGTNTGELFF

D: NA
J: TRBJ2-3
V: TRBV6-5
size: NA
DNA: TGTGCCAGCAGTTACACACGTGGAACCCCCACAGATACGCAGTATTTT
CDR3: CASSYTRGTPTDTQYF

D: TRBD2
J: TRBJ2-7
V: TRBV27
size: once
DNA: TGTGCCAGCAGTCCCCAGGGACTAGCGGGGTTTTACGAGCAGTACTTC
CDR3: CASSPQGLAGFYEQYF

D: NA
J: TRBJ2-6
V: TRBV5-1
size: once
DNA: TGCGCCAGCAGCTTGGTCGGGGGATCCGGGGCCAACGTCCTGACTTTC
CDR3: CASSLVGGSGANVLTF

D: NA
J: TRBJ2-1
V: TRBV29-1
size: NA
DNA: TGCAGCGTTCTCGGGGGGCGACTTTACAATGAGCAGTTCTTC
CDR3: CSVLGGRLYNEQFF

D: NA
J: TRBJ1-1
V: TRBV6-6
size: NA
DNA: TGTGCCAGCAGTTACGGAGGAACCACTGAAGCTTTCTTT
CDR3: CASSYGGTTEAFF

D: NA
J: TRBJ1-3
V: TRBV7-6
size: once
DNA: TGTGCCAGCAGCTCGGACCCAGGACATTTT
CDR3: CASSSDPGHF

D: TRBD1
J: TRBJ1-2
V: TRBV18
size: NA
DNA: TGTGCCAGCTCACGGGACAGGGAGTTGGGCTACACCTTC
CDR3: CASSRDRELGYTF

D: NA
J: TRBJ2-7
V: TRBV24-1
size: NA
DNA: TGTGCCACCAGTTTTGTCCGCTACGAGCAGTACTTC
CDR3: CATSFVRYEQYF

D: NA
J: TRBJ2-2
V: TRBV5-4
size: NA
DNA: TGTGCCAGCAGCCCCCCTTCTGGGGGAGTTAACACCGGGGAGCTGTTTTTT
CDR3: CASSPPSGGVNTGELFF

D: NA
J: TRBJ1-1
V: TRBV11-2
size: NA
DNA: TGTGCCAGCAGCGTGGGGCATGGCACTGAAGCTTTCTTT
CDR3: CASSVGHGTEAFF

D: NA
J: TRBJ1-1
V: TRBV27
size: NA
DNA: TGTGCCAGCAAGAGAATCATGAACACTGAAGCTTTCTTT
CDR3: CASKRIMNTEAFF

D: TRBD1
J: TRBJ1-5
V: TRBV7-8
size: NA
DNA: TGTGCCAGCAGCTTTGACAGGGGGGGGTTAGGGCCCCAGCATTTT
CDR3: CASSFDRGGLGPQHF

D: NA
J: TRBJ2-2
V: TRBV10-3
size: NA
DNA: TGTGCCATCAAGGACGGACAGATGAACACCGGGGAGCTGTTTTTT
CDR3: CAIKDGQMNTGELFF

D: TRBD1
J: TRBJ1-2
V: TRBV6-5
size: NA
DNA: TGTGCCAGCAAAGAACAGGGGGCTGGCGGCTACACCTTC
CDR3: CASKEQGAGGYTF

D: TRBD1
J: TRBJ2-6
V: TRBV6-6
size: NA
DNA: TGTGCCAGCAGTCGAGGCCTCGGGACAGGGGCTGGGGCCAACGTCCTGACTTTC
CDR3: CASSRGLGTGAGANVLTF

D: TRBD2
J: TRBJ2-7
V: TRBV28
size: NA
DNA: TGTGCCAGCAGGTCAGGGACTAGCGGGGTACGAGTGGTGGGGGAGCAGTACTTC
CDR3: CASRSGTSGVRVVGEQYF

D: NA
J: TRBJ2-3
V: TRBV6-4
size: NA
DNA: TGTGCCAGCAGTGACTCGAATCCCCCAGATACGCAGTATTTT
CDR3: CASSDSNPPDTQYF

D: TRBD1
J: TRBJ1-6
V: TRBV5-1
size: NA
DNA: TGCGCCAGCAGCTCGGGGGACAGTAATTCACCCCTCCACTTT
CDR3: CASSSGDSNSPLHF

D: NA
J: TRBJ2-7
V: TRBV6-5
size: few
DNA: TGTGCCAGCAGTTACTCGGGAGGCTCCTACGAGCAGTACTTC
CDR3: CASSYSGGSYEQYF

D: NA
J: TRBJ2-2
V: TRBV7-8
size: NA
DNA: TGTGCCAGCAGCCCCGGGACCCCCCCCACCGGGGAGCTGTTTTTT
CDR3: CASSPGTPPTGELFF

D: NA
J: TRBJ1-5
V: TRBV20-1
size: NA
DNA: TGCAGTGCTAGTCAGCTGGATAGCAATCAGCCCCAGCATTTT
CDR3: CSASQLDSNQPQHF

D: NA
J: TRBJ2-2
V: TRBV5-1
size: NA
DNA: TGCGCCAGCAGCCCCTCCCCCGTTAACACCGGGGAGCTGTTTTTT
CDR3: CASSPSPVNTGELFF

D: TRBD1
J: TRBJ1-2
V: TRBV19
size: NA
DNA: TGTGCCAGTAGTACAGGGGCAGGGGGCGAAGCTAACTATGGCTACACCTTC
CDR3: CASSTGAGGEANYGYTF

D: NA
J: TRBJ2-5
V: TRBV5-1
size: once
DNA: TGCGCCAGCAGCTTGGAGGCGGGCGGGGAGACCCAGTACTTC
CDR3: CASSLEAGGETQYF

D: TRBD1
J: TRBJ2-5
V: TRBV6-5
size: NA
DNA: TGTGCCAGCAGCTACGGGACAGCTCAAGAGACCCAGTACTTC
CDR3: CASSYGTAQETQYF

D: NA
J: TRBJ1-1
V: TRBV7-2
size: NA
DNA: TGTGCCAGCAGCTGGGGAAGGGGCGCAGGAGGGGGCACTGAAGCTTTCTTT
CDR3: CASSWGRGAGGGTEAFF

D: NA
J: TRBJ2-1
V: TRBV14
size: NA
DNA: TGTGCCAGCAGCCAAGATCGCAGGGGATCCTACAATGAGCAGTTCTTC
CDR3: CASSQDRRGSYNEQFF

D: NA
J: TRBJ1-1
V: TRBV19
size: NA
DNA: TGTGCCAGTAGTATGGAATCACATATGAACACTGAAGCTTTCTTT
CDR3: CASSMESHMNTEAFF

D: TRBD2
J: TRBJ2-1
V: TRBV7-9
size: few
DNA: TGTGCCAGCAGCACCAGCGGGACCTACAATGAGCAGTTCTTC
CDR3: CASSTSGTYNEQFF

D: NA
J: TRBJ2-7
V: TRBV5-4
size: NA
DNA: TGTGCCAGCAGCTTGTCCGACGGTTCCGAGCAGTACTTC
CDR3: CASSLSDGSEQYF

D: NA
J: TRBJ1-1
V: TRBV19
size: few
DNA: TGTGCCAGTAGTATAAGGGGAGGGAGGGCGAACACTGAAGCTTTCTTT
CDR3: CASSIRGGRANTEAFF

D: NA
J: TRBJ1-1
V: TRBV3-1/TRBV3-2
size: few
DNA: TGTGCCAGCAGCCAGCGGAGGAACACTGAAGCTTTCTTT
CDR3: CASSQRRNTEAFF

D: NA
J: TRBJ1-1
V: TRBV11-2
size: NA
DNA: TGTGCCAGCAGCCCGAGCAGAGGAGTAGACACTGAAGCTTTCTTT
CDR3: CASSPSRGVDTEAFF

D: NA
J: TRBJ2-7
V: TRBV2
size: once
DNA: TGTGCCAGCAGTGAATTCTTCGGGGGAGAGCAGTACTTC
CDR3: CASSEFFGGEQYF

D: TRBD2
J: TRBJ2-3
V: TRBV5-1
size: NA
DNA: TGCGCCAGCAGCTTGGAACTAGCGGCGGGAGGAGATACGCAGTATTTT
CDR3: CASSLELAAGGDTQYF

D: NA
J: TRBJ2-2
V: TRBV4-1
size: NA
DNA: TGCGCCAGCAGCAAGCAAGGAGGGATCAACACCGGGGAGCTGTTTTTT
CDR3: CASSKQGGINTGELFF

D: TRBD1
J: TRBJ2-7
V: TRBV5-4
size: NA
DNA: TGTGCCAGCAGCTCCACAGGGGACTACGAGCAGTACTTC
CDR3: CASSSTGDYEQYF

D: TRBD1
J: TRBJ1-3
V: TRBV18
size: NA
DNA: TGTGCCAGCTCAGACAGGGGGTCGGACACCATATATTTT
CDR3: CASSDRGSDTIYF

D: NA
J: TRBJ2-5
V: TRBV27
size: NA
DNA: TGTGCCAGCAGTCAACCAGGGACGAGCCAAGAGACCCAGTACTTC
CDR3: CASSQPGTSQETQYF

D: TRBD2
J: TRBJ2-1
V: TRBV5-1
size: NA
DNA: TGCGCCAGCAGCACCGGGACTAGCGGGGGCAACAATGAGCAGTTCTTC
CDR3: CASSTGTSGGNNEQFF

D: TRBD1
J: TRBJ2-2
V: TRBV2
size: NA
DNA: TGTGCCAGCATCCGGGACAGGGCCTACACCGGGGAGCTGTTTTTT
CDR3: CASIRDRAYTGELFF

D: NA
J: TRBJ1-1
V: TRBV18
size: NA
DNA: TGTGCCAGCTCACCTTGGGACGGAGGGATGAACACTGAAGCTTTCTTT
CDR3: CASSPWDGGMNTEAFF

D: NA
J: TRBJ1-2
V: TRBV24-1
size: few
DNA: TGTGCCACCAGTGATTGGCTCTCCTATGGCTACACCTTC
CDR3: CATSDWLSYGYTF

D: TRBD2
J: TRBJ2-7
V: TRBV6-5
size: NA
DNA: TGTGCCAGCAGTTACTCGTTCGCGGGGGCCTACGAGCAGTACTTC
CDR3: CASSYSFAGAYEQYF

D: NA
J: TRBJ1-3
V: TRBV6-5
size: NA
DNA: TGTGCCAGCAGTACGGCGCGTTCCAACACCATATATTTT
CDR3: CASSTARSNTIYF